This paragraph reports one T cell receptor (beta chain). The data originate from a study of cytomegalovirus exposure and HLA in healthy donors. PCR employed 60 Vbeta and 13 Jbeta primers. Sequencing was performed with immunoSEQ multiplex PCR; in TCRdb, only in-frame clones are kept and a portion is missing. This table holds tens of thousands of clones, about 80% found once. The CDR3 contains 15 residues. Trimming cost V 5 bases and J 12 bases; bases outside gene matches: 15. Germline V gene lookup returns CDR1 MNHNY and CDR2 SVGAGI (reference sequence). The clonotype originates from a female donor in good health and CMV-seronegative. The chain employs TRBV6-6 and TRBJ2-1, with 8 positions matching TRBD1. The sample consisted of PBMCs. This CDR3 is CASSPTGQGQGMQFF. In DNA, the CDR3 is TGTGCCAGCAGTCCGACCGGACAGGGCCAAGGAATGCAGTTCTTC.